This T cell receptor beta chain was retrieved from a study of T cell responses to AZD1222 COVID-19 vaccine. Overall study: Samples with a second dose at about 4 or about 12 weeks were pooled together. Study-level results: Baseline antibody screening turned up just six seropositive AZD1222 recipients. White British donors predominated, females outnumbered males, and clonal diversity was possibly underestimated. CD4 TCRs associated with vaccination spanned spike, dominating at 160-218 and 743-854.

A word on this clone: Its matching antigen is unknown.

The CDR3 covers 16 residues. Germline CDR1 is SGDLS and CDR2 is YYNGEE. The V end was cut by 0 bases, the J end by 2 bases, with 14 bases between. Produced via immunoSEQ multiplex PCR; TCRdb's table is partial and in-frame only. Altogether 100,000 or so clones are present, roughly 90% being singletons, with the ten largest covering roughly 4.5%. The receptor comes from an adult in good health. This chain connects TRBV9 to TRBJ2-5, with D possibly being TRBD2 (5 bases). This specimen was peripheral blood, taken on day 0 of AZD1222 vaccination. In nucleotides, the CDR3 is TGTGCCAGCAGCGTAGCGGGGAGCCCTACTCAAGAGACCCAGTACTTC. Protein sequence: CASSVAGSPTQETQYF.